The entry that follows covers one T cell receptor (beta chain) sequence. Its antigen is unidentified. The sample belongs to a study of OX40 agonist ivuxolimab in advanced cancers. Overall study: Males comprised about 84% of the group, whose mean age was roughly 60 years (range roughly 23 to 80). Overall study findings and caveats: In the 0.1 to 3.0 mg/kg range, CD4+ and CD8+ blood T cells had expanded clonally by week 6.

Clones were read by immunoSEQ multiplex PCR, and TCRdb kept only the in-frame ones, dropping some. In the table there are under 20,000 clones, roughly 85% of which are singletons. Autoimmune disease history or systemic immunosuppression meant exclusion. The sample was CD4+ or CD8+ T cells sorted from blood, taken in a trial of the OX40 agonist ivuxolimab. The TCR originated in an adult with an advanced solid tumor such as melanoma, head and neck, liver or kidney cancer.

CDR3 DNA: TGTGCCAGCAGTGAGCGGGGGGCGGACTATGGCTACACCTTC. Translated, it gives CASSERGADYGYTF. This chain links TRBV2 with TRBJ1-2, with a possible D match to TRBD1 (6 bases). Trimming removed 3 bases at V and 3 bases at J, with 11 bases between. The CDR3 spans 14 residues. The germline V gene encodes CDR1 SNHLY and CDR2 FYNNEI.